These 23 T cell receptor beta chains share one sample of origin, sequenced in a study of CD8 T cells in ankylosing spondylitis. Study conclusions and caveats: About 8 highly homologous variants made up a TCR beta motif, and this motif appeared characteristic of ankylosing spondylitis blood.

These receptors' antigens are unknown. MiXCR, applied by TCRdb to the 5' RACE reads, yields one record per CDR3 protein. This sample has some 840,000 distinct CDR3 sequences, with 12% found just once. Sequenced input: blood, either unsorted or a sorted T cell fraction (not recorded which). The receptors stem from a male donor with ankylosing spondylitis.

V gene TRBV20-1 combines with J gene TRBJ2-3; D is unresolved. CDR3 size: 14 residues. V lost 6 bases to trimming and J lost 5 bases, with 18 bases between them. The V gene's germline CDR1 is DFQATT and CDR2 SNEGSKA (reference sequence). CDR3 in DNA: TGCAGTGCCCCGGTCCCCGGGTATTTAGATACGCAGTATTTT. Translating gives CSAPVPGYLDTQYF.

There are a few counts of this clonotype. The CDR3 DNA reads TGTGCCAGCAGCTTAGTATCCAGGGGTCAGCCCCAGCATTTT. Protein sequence: CASSLVSRGQPQHF. The chain employs TRBV7-2 and TRBJ1-5; possible D gene TRBD1, 6 bases. Trimming shortened V by 1 base and J by 6 bases, and 10 bases separated the two germline ends. Germline CDR1 reads SGHTA; CDR2 reads FQGNSA. The CDR3 contains 14 residues.

The V call is TRBV10-3, the J call TRBJ1-1; 11 bases fit TRBD1. CDR3 length: 15 amino acids. With 5 bases clipped from V and 5 bases from J, the junction kept 7 bases outside the gene matches. Germline-derived CDR1 and CDR2 are ENHRY and SYGVKD. CDR3: CAISRRTGGATEAFF. The CDR3, as DNA: TGTGCCATCAGTAGAAGGACAGGGGGCGCGACTGAAGCTTTCTTT.

The chain links TRBV11-2 to TRBJ1-1, with unresolved D. The germline V gene encodes CDR1 SGHAT and CDR2 FQNNGV. CDR3 size: 14 residues. V dropped 3 bases and J dropped 5 bases, with 13 bases sitting between them. CDR3 in amino acids: CASSFPRRGTEAFF. CDR3 nucleotide sequence: TGTGCCAGCAGCTTCCCTCGACGGGGAACTGAAGCTTTCTTT.

This clonotype appeared many times. The rearrangement uses TRBV5-1 and TRBJ2-7; D unclear. The CDR3 sequence is 12 residues long. With 4 bases removed from V and 3 bases from J, the gap between germline ends came to 8 bases. CDR1 SGHRS and CDR2 YFSETQ come from the germline V gene. CDR3 bases: TGCGCCAGCAGCCCGTCTATCTACGAGCAGTACTTC. Translation: CASSPSIYEQYF.

The chain uses TRBV6-1 and TRBJ2-7; perhaps TRBD2 as D (5 bases). Germline CDR1 and CDR2: MNHNS and SASEGT. CDR3 length: 17 residues. V shed 6 bases and J shed 6 bases, with 27 bases lying between them. CDR3 in amino acids: CASSPPRTYLDVGEQYF. DNA of the CDR3: TGTGCCAGCAGCCCCCCCCGGACTTACTTAGATGTAGGCGAGCAGTACTTC.

The chain combines TRBV5-1 with TRBJ2-2; D remains unclear. This CDR3 has 14 residues. Deletions cut 0 bases from V and 6 bases from J, with 9 bases between. Germline V gene lookup returns CDR1 SGHRS and CDR2 YFSETQ. CDR3 loop: CASSLGLTPGELFF. Written as DNA, the CDR3 is TGCGCCAGCAGCTTGGGGCTGACTCCCGGGGAGCTGTTTTTT.

This sequence joins TRBV20-1 and TRBJ2-1; 7 bases align to TRBD1. CDR3 length: 11 amino acids. CDR1 and CDR2 from the germline V gene are DFQATT and SNEGSKA (reference sequence). The ends lost 3 bases at V and 13 bases at J; junction bases unmatched: 6. The CDR3 DNA follows: TGCAGTGCTAGTTTGGACAGGCGCCAGTTCTTC. Amino acid sequence: CSASLDRRQFF.

The chain couples TRBV4-2 to TRBJ2-5; no clear D gene. The CDR3 consists of 15 residues. Germline-derived CDR1 and CDR2 are LGHNA and YNFKEQ. Trimming pared 1 base from V and 4 bases from J, leaving 13 bases between. This CDR3 is CASSQGGRMGETQYF. The CDR3 DNA sequence: TGTGCCAGCAGCCAAGGTGGAAGAATGGGAGAGACCCAGTACTTC.

This chain links TRBV5-1 with TRBJ2-7, with 10 bases matching TRBD2. This CDR3 spans 16 amino acids. In germline, CDR1 is SGHRS, CDR2 YFSETQ. V gave up 4 bases and J gave up 1 base; unmatched junction bases: 8. CDR3 sequence reads: CASSPLAGAGSYEQYF. The CDR3 nucleotides read TGCGCCAGCAGCCCCCTAGCGGGAGCGGGGTCCTACGAGCAGTACTTC. Supplemented by reference TRBV5-1 and TRBJ2-7, the full variable domain reads KAGVTQTPRYLIKTRGQQVTLSCSPISGHRSVSWYQQTPGQGLQFLFEYFSETQRNKGNFPGRFSGRQFSNSRSEMNVSTLELGDSALYLCASSPLAGAGSYEQYFGPGTRLTVT.

The chain combines TRBV24-1 with TRBJ2-7; 8 nucleotides match TRBD1. The CDR3 consists of 17 residues. The germline V gene has CDR1 KGHDR and CDR2 SFDVKD. Trimming took 4 bases from V and 1 from J; bases not matched to a gene: 11. The CDR3 DNA sequence: TGTGCCACCAGTGACCCCCGCCCCAGGACAGGGTCCTACGAGCAGTACTTC. It is translated as CATSDPRPRTGSYEQYF.

This clonotype has at least ten counts. The V call is TRBV20-1, the J call TRBJ2-7; TRBD1 matches at 7 bases. The CDR3 runs to 14 residues. CDR1 is DFQATT, CDR2 SNEGSKA, per germline (reference sequence). V shed 2 bases and J 4 bases; nucleotides not matched to a gene: 8. CDR3 coding DNA: TGCAGTGCTAGAATTAGGGGGCGCAAATACGAGCAGTACTTC. This translates into CSARIRGRKYEQYF.

A few counts support this clonotype. The chain has TRBV4-2 and TRBJ1-2; TRBD1 aligns across 7 bases. The CDR3 is made up of 17 amino acids. V was clipped by 4 bases and J by 0 bases; unmatched bases: 11. CDR1 and CDR2 from the germline V gene are LGHNA and YNFKEQ. The CDR3 loop is CASSPGIQGPTNYGYTF. The CDR3 nucleotides are TGTGCCAGCAGCCCAGGAATACAGGGGCCAACTAACTATGGCTACACCTTC.

The CDR3 region is CASSRHLGTGISSYEQYF. The CDR3, as DNA: TGCGCCAGCAGCCGTCACCTCGGGACAGGGATTAGCTCCTACGAGCAGTACTTC. V is TRBV5-1 and J is TRBJ2-7; 9 bases are shared with TRBD1. CDR3 length equals 18 residues. The V segment lost 4 bases and the J segment 0 bases; nucleotides outside the gene matches: 14. Germline V gene sequence: CDR1 SGHRS, CDR2 YFSETQ.

The gene calls are TRBV5-1 and TRBJ2-2; tentative D call: TRBD1 (5 bases). V lost 5 bases and J lost 3, with 11 bases in between. The CDR3 totals 14 residues. Germline CDR1 and CDR2: SGHRS and YFSETQ. The CDR3, as DNA: TGCGCCAGCAGTTATCAGGGCGACACCGGGGAGCTGTTTTTT. It is translated as CASSYQGDTGELFF.

This clonotype was seen at least ten times. The rearrangement uses TRBV29-1 and TRBJ1-2; 7 bases are a match to TRBD1. The trim removed 3 bases at V and 8 bases at J, leaving 3 bases unmatched. Germline V gives CDR1 SQVTM, CDR2 ANQGSEA. CDR3 length: 11 amino acids. The CDR3 bases are TGCAGCGTTGAGGGACAGTGGGGCTACACCTTC. This gives the protein CSVEGQWGYTF.

V is TRBV20-1 and J is TRBJ1-6; 10 nucleotides match TRBD1. Per the germline V gene, CDR1 is DFQATT and CDR2 is SNEGSKA (reference sequence). This CDR3 has 13 residues. V gave up 5 bases and J gave up 7 bases; unmatched junction bases: 2. The CDR3: CSAPTGGNSPLHF. CDR3 nucleotides: TGCAGTGCTCCGACAGGGGGCAATTCACCCCTCCACTTT.

The J gene is TRBJ2-3, the V gene TRBV29-1; 10 positions agree with TRBD1. Trimming removed 6 bases from V and 5 bases from J; junction bases left unmatched: 8. In germline, CDR1 is SQVTM, CDR2 ANQGSEA. CDR3 length equals 14 residues. The chain's CDR3 is CSVSRDRGKDTQYF. CDR3 bases: TGCAGCGTATCCCGGGACAGGGGAAAAGATACGCAGTATTTT.

This clonotype was seen only a few times. Here the CDR3 reads CASSLVRDVRNEQFF. In nucleotides, the CDR3 is TGCGCCAGCAGCTTGGTTCGGGATGTGCGAAATGAGCAGTTCTTC. The chain has TRBV5-1 and TRBJ2-1; D might be TRBD2 (5 bases). V shed 0 bases and J shed 7 bases, with 14 bases lying between them. CDR1 is SGHRS and CDR2 is YFSETQ in the germline V gene. The CDR3 runs to 15 residues.

The table lists this clonotype with a few counts. The chain is built from TRBV3-1 and TRBJ2-5; D call uncertain. Between the trimmed V and J ends, which lost 1 base and 3 bases, there was a span of 12 bases. The length of the CDR3 is 15 residues. Germline CDR1 and CDR2: LGHDT and YNNKEL (reference sequence). CDR3 loop: CASSQVGLEEETQYF. The CDR3 nucleotides are TGTGCCAGCAGCCAAGTAGGTCTAGAGGAAGAGACCCAGTACTTC.

This clonotype came up many times. The chain has TRBV4-3 and TRBJ1-1; D may be TRBD1 (6 bases). This CDR3 contains 14 residues. V lost 0 bases, J lost 7 bases, and 12 bases lay in between. The V gene's germline CDR1 is LGHNA and CDR2 YSLEER. CDR3 DNA sequence: TGCGCCAGCAGCCAAGAAGGGGGACAATTTGAAGCTTTCTTT. Residues: CASSQEGGQFEAFF.

This clonotype was found a few times. This chain joins TRBV4-3 and TRBJ1-4; D may be TRBD1 (6 bases). CDR1 is LGHNA, CDR2 YSLEER, per germline. The CDR3 length is 15 residues. V lost 4 bases to trimming and J lost 5 bases, with 14 bases between them. This CDR3 reads CASSLNWGPNEKLFF. The CDR3 DNA reads TGCGCCAGCAGCCTGAACTGGGGGCCCAATGAAAAACTGTTTTTT.

This chain uses TRBV20-1 with TRBJ2-7; D not resolved. This CDR3 is 12 amino acids long. Per germline, CDR1 DFQATT and CDR2 SNEGSKA (reference sequence). V lost 7 bases and J 5 bases, leaving 15 bases between the germline ends. The CDR3 nucleotides read TGCAGTGTTATTTCGGAAGCTAACGAGCAGTACTTC. Translation: CSVISEANEQYF.